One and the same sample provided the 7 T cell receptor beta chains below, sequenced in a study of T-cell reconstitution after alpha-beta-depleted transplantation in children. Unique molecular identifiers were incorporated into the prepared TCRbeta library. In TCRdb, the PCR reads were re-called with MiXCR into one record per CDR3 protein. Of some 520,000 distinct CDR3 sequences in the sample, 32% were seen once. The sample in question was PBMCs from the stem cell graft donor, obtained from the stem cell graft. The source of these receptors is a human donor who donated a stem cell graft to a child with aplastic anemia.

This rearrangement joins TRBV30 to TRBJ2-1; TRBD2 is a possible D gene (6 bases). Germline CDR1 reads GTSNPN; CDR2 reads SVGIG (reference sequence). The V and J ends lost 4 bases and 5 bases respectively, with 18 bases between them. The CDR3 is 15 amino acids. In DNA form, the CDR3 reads TGTGCCTGGACTGGGGAGACTAGGATGGACAATGAGCAGTTCTTC. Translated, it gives CAWTGETRMDNEQFF.

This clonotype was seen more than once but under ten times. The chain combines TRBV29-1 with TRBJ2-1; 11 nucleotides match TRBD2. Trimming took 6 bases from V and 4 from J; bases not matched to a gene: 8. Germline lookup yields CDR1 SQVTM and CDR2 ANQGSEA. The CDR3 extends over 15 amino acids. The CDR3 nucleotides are TGCAGCGTCCAAATAGCGGGAGGGCCTTACAATGAGCAGTTCTTC. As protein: CSVQIAGGPYNEQFF.

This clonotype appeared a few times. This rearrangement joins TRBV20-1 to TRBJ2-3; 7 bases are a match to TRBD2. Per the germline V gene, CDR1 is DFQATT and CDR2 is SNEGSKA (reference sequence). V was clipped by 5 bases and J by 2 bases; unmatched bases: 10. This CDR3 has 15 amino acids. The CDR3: CSAPDAGLYTDTQYF. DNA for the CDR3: TGCAGTGCTCCTGACGCGGGACTATACACAGATACGCAGTATTTT.

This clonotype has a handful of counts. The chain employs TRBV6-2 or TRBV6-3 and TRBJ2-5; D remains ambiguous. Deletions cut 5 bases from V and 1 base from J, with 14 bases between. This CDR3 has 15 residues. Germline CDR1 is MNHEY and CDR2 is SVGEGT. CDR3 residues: CASSAPMTPQETQYF. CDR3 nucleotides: TGTGCCAGCAGTGCCCCAATGACGCCCCAAGAGACCCAGTACTTC.

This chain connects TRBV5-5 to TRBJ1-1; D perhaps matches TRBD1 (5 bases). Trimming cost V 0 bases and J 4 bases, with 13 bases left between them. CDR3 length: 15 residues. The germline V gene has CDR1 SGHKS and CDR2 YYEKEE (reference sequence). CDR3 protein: CASSLDLGVSTEAFF. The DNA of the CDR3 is TGTGCCAGCAGCTTGGATTTGGGGGTTTCCACTGAAGCTTTCTTT. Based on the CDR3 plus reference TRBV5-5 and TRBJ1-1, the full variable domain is DAGVTQSPTHLIKTRGQQVTLRCSPISGHKSVSWYQQVLGQGPQFIFQYYEKEERGRGNFPDRFSARQFPNYSSELNVNALLLGDSALYLCASSLDLGVSTEAFFGQGTRLTVV.

The CDR3: CASSPAVYLTGTGGLNTEAFF. CDR3 nucleotides: TGTGCCAGCAGCCCAGCCGTCTATTTAACCGGGACAGGGGGCTTGAACACTGAAGCTTTCTTT. The chain uses TRBV14 and TRBJ1-1, with 12 bases aligning to TRBD1. The ends lost 4 bases at V and 0 bases at J; junction bases unmatched: 18. The germline V gene has CDR1 SGHDN and CDR2 FVKESK. The CDR3 loop spans 21 amino acids.

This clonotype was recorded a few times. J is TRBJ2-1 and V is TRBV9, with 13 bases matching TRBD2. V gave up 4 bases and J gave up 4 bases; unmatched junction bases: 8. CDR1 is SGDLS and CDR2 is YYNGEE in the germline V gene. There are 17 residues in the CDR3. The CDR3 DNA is TGTGCCAGCAGCCCCCGGACTAGCGGGAGAAAGTACAATGAGCAGTTCTTC. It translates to CASSPRTSGRKYNEQFF.